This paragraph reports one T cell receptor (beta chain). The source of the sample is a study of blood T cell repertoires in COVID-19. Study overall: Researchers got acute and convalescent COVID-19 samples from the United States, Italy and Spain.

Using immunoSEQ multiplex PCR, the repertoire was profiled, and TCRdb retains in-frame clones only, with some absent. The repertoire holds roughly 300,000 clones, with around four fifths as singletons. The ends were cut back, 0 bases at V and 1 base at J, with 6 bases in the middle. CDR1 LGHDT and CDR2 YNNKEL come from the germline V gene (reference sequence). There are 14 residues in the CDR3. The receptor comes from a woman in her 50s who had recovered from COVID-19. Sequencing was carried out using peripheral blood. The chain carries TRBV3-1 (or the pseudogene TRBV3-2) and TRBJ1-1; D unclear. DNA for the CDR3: TGTGCCAGCAGCCAAGATCGGTCGAACACTGAAGCTTTCTTT. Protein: CASSQDRSNTEAFF.